The source of this T cell receptor beta chain is a study of blood T cell repertoires in COVID-19. Among Cohort 3 donors, those recovered had two negative PCRs, clearance, or symptom resolution. The CDR3 has 17 amino acids. V lost 6 bases, J lost 0 bases, and 3 bases stayed unmatched. Germline V gene data show CDR1 as SNHLY and CDR2 as FYNNEI. Only in-frame clones appear in the TCRdb table, and some are missing; sequencing was by immunoSEQ multiplex PCR. The sample lists approximately 470,000 clones, about nine tenths occurring once. The V and J genes are TRBV2 and TRBJ2-3; TRBD2 matches 16 bases. Sequencing was performed on PBMCs or T cells enriched from blood (not recorded which). The origin of this receptor is a woman between 18 and 29 years old who had recovered from COVID-19. As DNA, the CDR3 is TGTGCCAGCAGGGGACTAGCGGGGGGGACTAGCACAGATACGCAGTATTTT. Translation gives CASRGLAGGTSTDTQYF.